The rows below give T cell receptor beta chains drawn from one sample of a study of cytomegalovirus exposure and HLA in healthy donors. Method: immunoSEQ multiplex PCR; TCRdb's copy keeps in-frame clones and lacks some. The table lists 65,000 to 95,000 clones. Sequencing was performed on PBMCs. The receptors come from a female donor in good health and CMV-seropositive. Each CDR3 is given with its conserved first and last residue. Fields, in order: V gene, J gene, D gene, CDR3 protein, CDR3 DNA. The D gene is left open where the match is weak.

V: TRBV5-1
J: TRBJ2-3
D: TRBD2
CDR3: CASDQRGSTDTQYF
DNA: TGCGCCAGCGACCAGCGGGGGAGCACAGATACGCAGTATTTT

V: TRBV5-1
J: TRBJ2-2
D: .
CDR3: CASSSLSSNTGELFF
DNA: TGCGCCAGCAGCTCACTCTCCTCGAACACCGGGGAGCTGTTTTTT

V: TRBV28
J: TRBJ1-2
D: .
CDR3: CATRRVDVGGYTF
DNA: TGTGCCACACGGAGGGTCGATGTGGGTGGCTACACCTTC

V: TRBV6-6
J: TRBJ1-2
D: TRBD1
CDR3: CASSSRRDRTNYGYTF
DNA: TGTGCCAGCAGTTCCCGCAGGGACAGAACTAACTATGGCTACACCTTC

V: TRBV5-1
J: TRBJ2-7
D: .
CDR3: CASSPRGVHPYEQYF
DNA: TGCGCCAGCAGCCCCAGGGGAGTACACCCCTACGAGCAGTACTTC

V: TRBV27
J: TRBJ2-1
D: .
CDR3: CASSPNSYNEQFF
DNA: TGTGCCAGCAGTCCTAACTCTTACAATGAGCAGTTCTTC

V: TRBV4-3
J: TRBJ1-1
D: .
CDR3: CASSEAPTVNTEAFF
DNA: TGCGCCAGCAGCGAAGCTCCTACAGTGAACACTGAAGCTTTCTTT

V: TRBV9
J: TRBJ2-7
D: TRBD2
CDR3: CASSVGLAGKYEQYF
DNA: TGTGCCAGCAGCGTAGGACTAGCGGGTAAATACGAGCAGTACTTC

V: TRBV6-6
J: TRBJ2-3
D: .
CDR3: CASTGSLDTQYF
DNA: TGTGCCAGCACCGGTAGTCTAGATACGCAGTATTTT

V: TRBV6-5
J: TRBJ1-1
D: TRBD1
CDR3: CASSYSRQGSTEAFF
DNA: TGTGCCAGCAGTTACAGTAGACAGGGGTCCACTGAAGCTTTCTTT

V: TRBV9
J: TRBJ1-3
D: .
CDR3: CASSVAREGTGNTIYF
DNA: TGTGCCAGCAGCGTAGCACGGGAAGGAACCGGAAACACCATATATTTT

V: TRBV30
J: TRBJ2-1
D: TRBD1
CDR3: CAWSVPGTGLSYNEQFF
DNA: TGTGCCTGGAGTGTACCCGGGACAGGGCTTTCCTACAATGAGCAGTTCTTC

V: TRBV18
J: TRBJ2-7
D: TRBD1
CDR3: CASSQPGQGSYEQYF
DNA: TGTGCCAGCTCGCAACCGGGACAGGGTTCCTACGAGCAGTACTTC

V: TRBV11-2
J: TRBJ2-7
D: .
CDR3: CASSSGYEQYF
DNA: TGTGCCAGCAGCTCCGGGTACGAGCAGTACTTC

V: TRBV20-1
J: TRBJ1-1
D: .
CDR3: CSRSQGPEAFF
DNA: TGCAGCCGATCCCAGGGCCCTGAAGCTTTCTTT

V: TRBV7-8
J: TRBJ2-1
D: TRBD1
CDR3: CASSPLGTGKSEQFF
DNA: TGTGCCAGCAGCCCCCTAGGGACAGGCAAGAGTGAGCAGTTCTTC

V: TRBV7-2
J: TRBJ2-1
D: TRBD2
CDR3: CASSYGLGDEQFF
DNA: TGTGCCAGCAGCTACGGACTAGGAGACGAGCAGTTCTTC

V: TRBV18
J: TRBJ1-5
D: .
CDR3: CASSREFEPQHF
DNA: TGTGCCAGCTCAAGAGAATTCGAGCCCCAGCATTTT

V: TRBV9
J: TRBJ2-1
D: .
CDR3: CASSVSGVWKGNEQFF
DNA: TGTGCCAGCAGCGTGTCAGGGGTCTGGAAAGGGAATGAGCAGTTCTTC

V: TRBV5-5
J: TRBJ1-6
D: TRBD1
CDR3: CASTLLPFDRANSPLHF
DNA: TGTGCCAGCACCTTATTACCATTTGACAGGGCGAATTCACCCCTCCACTTT

V: TRBV12-5
J: TRBJ2-1
D: TRBD1
CDR3: CASGSPGQVSYNEQFF
DNA: TGTGCTAGTGGTTCTCCCGGACAGGTGTCCTACAATGAGCAGTTCTTC

V: TRBV5-4
J: TRBJ1-2
D: .
CDR3: CASSPGAEYNYGYTF
DNA: TGTGCCAGCAGCCCAGGGGCGGAATACAACTATGGCTACACCTTC

V: TRBV19
J: TRBJ2-6
D: TRBD1
CDR3: CASARSPGTGGAAGANVLTF
DNA: TGTGCCAGTGCTAGGAGTCCCGGGACAGGGGGCGCAGCTGGGGCCAACGTCCTGACTTTC

V: TRBV30
J: TRBJ1-4
D: .
CDR3: CAGRDKGLANEKLFF
DNA: TGTGCCGGGAGGGACAAGGGGCTGGCTAATGAAAAACTGTTTTTT

V: TRBV6-5
J: TRBJ2-7
D: TRBD1
CDR3: CASSYSTGNSYEQYF
DNA: TGTGCCAGCAGTTACTCGACAGGGAACTCCTACGAGCAGTACTTC

V: TRBV9
J: TRBJ2-3
D: TRBD2
CDR3: CASSAEGSGRTDTQYF
DNA: TGTGCCAGCAGCGCCGAGGGTAGCGGGAGAACGGATACGCAGTATTTT

V: TRBV5-6
J: TRBJ2-3
D: TRBD2
CDR3: CASSLSGRGGEGTDTQYF
DNA: TGTGCCAGCAGTTTGTCCGGACGGGGGGGAGAGGGCACAGATACGCAGTATTTT

V: TRBV7-9
J: TRBJ2-7
D: .
CDR3: CASSPGHYYEQYF
DNA: TGTGCCAGCAGCCCAGGACATTACTACGAGCAGTACTTC

V: TRBV7-3
J: TRBJ2-7
D: .
CDR3: CASSSGQFYEQYF
DNA: TGTGCCAGCAGCTCAGGACAGTTCTACGAGCAGTACTTC

V: TRBV28
J: TRBJ2-3
D: .
CDR3: CASSPTLGPQGDTQYF
DNA: TGTGCCAGCAGCCCTACCCTGGGGCCCCAGGGAGATACGCAGTATTTT

V: TRBV9
J: TRBJ1-1
D: .
CDR3: CASSVEYTLKGTEAFF
DNA: TGTGCCAGCAGCGTAGAATACACCCTTAAGGGGACTGAAGCTTTCTTT

V: TRBV11-2
J: TRBJ2-7
D: TRBD2
CDR3: CASSLERGVVYEQYF
DNA: TGTGCCAGCAGCTTAGAGCGGGGGGTAGTATACGAGCAGTACTTC

V: TRBV19
J: TRBJ1-1
D: .
CDR3: CASSGGGGFITEAFF
DNA: TGTGCCAGTAGCGGGGGCGGGGGATTTATCACTGAAGCTTTCTTT

V: TRBV10-2
J: TRBJ2-3
D: TRBD1
CDR3: CASSDPGQGADTQYF
DNA: TGCGCCAGCAGTGACCCGGGACAGGGGGCAGATACGCAGTATTTT

V: TRBV5-4
J: TRBJ2-5
D: .
CDR3: CASSWGQEETQYF
DNA: TGTGCCAGCAGCTGGGGACAAGAAGAGACCCAGTACTTC

V: TRBV29-1
J: TRBJ1-1
D: TRBD1
CDR3: CSVDGRTGGVNTEAFF
DNA: TGCAGCGTTGATGGCCGGACAGGGGGGGTGAACACTGAAGCTTTCTTT

V: TRBV6-5
J: TRBJ1-1
D: TRBD1
CDR3: CASSYEGQGIAEAFF
DNA: TGTGCCAGCAGTTACGAGGGACAGGGAATCGCTGAAGCTTTCTTT

V: TRBV29-1
J: TRBJ2-7
D: .
CDR3: CSVEGWGHPNEQYF
DNA: TGCAGCGTTGAAGGGTGGGGACATCCCAACGAGCAGTACTTC

V: TRBV7-6
J: TRBJ1-4
D: .
CDR3: CASRDTTNEKLFF
DNA: TGTGCCAGCCGGGACACCACTAATGAAAAACTGTTTTTT

V: TRBV7-2
J: TRBJ2-1
D: .
CDR3: CASSRSGSKYNEQFF
DNA: TGTGCCAGCAGCCGGAGTGGGAGTAAATACAATGAGCAGTTCTTC